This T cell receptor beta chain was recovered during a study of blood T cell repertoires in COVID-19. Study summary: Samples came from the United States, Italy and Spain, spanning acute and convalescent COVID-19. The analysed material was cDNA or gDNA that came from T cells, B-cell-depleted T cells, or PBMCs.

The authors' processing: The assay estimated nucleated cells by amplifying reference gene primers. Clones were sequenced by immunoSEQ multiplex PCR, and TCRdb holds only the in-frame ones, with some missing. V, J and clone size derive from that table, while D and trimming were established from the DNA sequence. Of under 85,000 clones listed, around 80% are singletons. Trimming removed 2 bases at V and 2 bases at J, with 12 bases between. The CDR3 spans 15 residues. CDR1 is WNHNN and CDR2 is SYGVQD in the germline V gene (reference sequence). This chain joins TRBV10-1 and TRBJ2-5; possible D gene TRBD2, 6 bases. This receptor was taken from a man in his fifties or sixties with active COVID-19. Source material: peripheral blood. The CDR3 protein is CASSEGRLAQETQYF. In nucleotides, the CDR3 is TGCGCCAGCAGTGAGGGGAGGTTGGCTCAAGAGACCCAGTACTTC.